This TCR beta chain came from a study of cytomegalovirus exposure and HLA in healthy donors. There are 15 residues in the CDR3. The trim removed 7 bases at V and 5 bases at J, leaving 8 bases unmatched. Germline values: CDR1 SNHLY, CDR2 FYNNEI. PCR primers comprised 60 Vbeta and 13 Jbeta primers. The assay was immunoSEQ multiplex PCR, and TCRdb's table has in-frame clones only and misses some. The repertoire table contains around 110,000 clones. The sequence derives from a man aged 40-49 years in good health and CMV-seropositive. The chain uses TRBV2 and TRBJ1-1; the match to TRBD1 covers 12 bases. Sequences were obtained from PBMCs. The CDR3 region is CASTSPGQGATEAFF. The CDR3, as DNA: TGTGCCAGCACCTCCCCGGGACAGGGGGCTACTGAAGCTTTCTTT.